Listed below are T cell receptor beta chains from one sample, sequenced in a study of OX40 agonist ivuxolimab in advanced cancers. Clones were read by immunoSEQ multiplex PCR, and TCRdb kept only the in-frame ones, dropping some. The table includes fewer than 55,000 clones, approximately 91% detected once. Sample: CD4+ or CD8+ T cells sorted from blood, taken in a trial of the OX40 agonist ivuxolimab. Receptors originate from an adult with an advanced solid tumor such as melanoma, head and neck, liver or kidney cancer. Both conserved end residues are part of each CDR3.

v_gene	j_gene	CDR3aa
TRBV4-1	TRBJ2-7	CASSPRTGVYEQYF
TRBV5-1	TRBJ1-1	CASSLGTVNTEAFF
TRBV15	TRBJ1-5	CATSGFTGGGQPQHF
TRBV19	TRBJ2-7	CASSDGYEQYF
TRBV19	TRBJ1-6	CASSIGGSPLHF
TRBV4-3	TRBJ1-2	CASSQDLEEGYTF
TRBV7-8	TRBJ1-4	CASSEGGGLFF
TRBV4-2	TRBJ1-2	CASSQESRNDYTF
TRBV4-3	TRBJ2-7	CASSQDGTGIEEQYF
TRBV7-9	TRBJ2-3	CASSLAQGMMHTQYF
TRBV11-3	TRBJ1-6	CASSLDPPGRANSPLHF
TRBV7-9	TRBJ1-1	CASSRAGNPEAFF
TRBV6-5	TRBJ2-7	CASSLLMGTYEQYF
TRBV4-1	TRBJ2-5	CASSQDAQETQYF
TRBV29-1	TRBJ2-5	CSVEGLLEETQYF
TRBV27	TRBJ1-5	CASSLGGGQPQHF
TRBV5-1	TRBJ1-1	CASSAGVEAFF
TRBV29-1	TRBJ1-2	CSVDSGTGGYTF
TRBV7-9	TRBJ1-5	CASSSEGPQHF
TRBV4-1	TRBJ1-1	CASSQAGDTEAFF
TRBV15	TRBJ2-2	CATSGQGDTGELFF
TRBV5-6	TRBJ1-6	CASSLSPYGASYNSPLHF
TRBV5-3	TRBJ2-5	CARKGEGLQETQYF
TRBV5-6	TRBJ1-4	CASSVPSGTGTEKLFF
TRBV7-2	TRBJ2-4	CASSLLSGTGGPKNIQYF
TRBV7-9	TRBJ2-7	CASRSSGVPHEQYF
TRBV2	TRBJ1-2	CASTWYVSDGYTF
TRBV6-5	TRBJ2-7	CASSRPGAGEQYF
TRBV18	TRBJ1-2	CASSRFDPGRATNYGYTF
TRBV29-1	TRBJ2-7	CSVVLPGTGVSYEQYF
TRBV6-9	TRBJ1-1	CASSYRTTGTPNTEAFF
TRBV30	TRBJ2-3	CAWSLVLTDTQYF
TRBV7-9	TRBJ2-7	CASSSPPGSSSYEQYF
TRBV4-2	TRBJ2-7	CASSRVAGATDEQYF
TRBV19	TRBJ2-2	CASSTQTGGWTGELFF
TRBV19	TRBJ2-1	CASSIDPSEQFF
TRBV6-1	TRBJ2-7	CASSEGRGTYEQYF
TRBV7-9	TRBJ1-5	CASSPGQVIGQPQHF
TRBV4-1	TRBJ1-6	CASSQDVDRGPPTNSPLHF
TRBV7-9	TRBJ1-6	CASSPGTGLANSPLHF
TRBV6-5	TRBJ2-5	CASSPGVSGKTQYF